Sequencing of this T cell receptor (beta chain) was carried out in a study of T cells expressing NK-cell markers. Study-wide context: Cells sorted as CD3+CD56+NKG2C+, CD3+CD56+NKG2C- and CD3+CD56-NKG2C+ T cells supplied the TCR beta repertoires. Just one sequenced donor of eight was HCMV-seronegative, while seven were seropositive. Study-wide results and caveats: NKG2C+ dominant clonotypes from a handful of donors made up about 1.0-7.5% of CD8+ T cells.

TCRdb reprocessed the 5' RACE reads and reports one entry per CDR3 protein, with no DNA. The sample yields about 390,000 distinct CDR3 sequences, of which the top ten take up around a tenth. Regarding this clonotype: As yet, its antigen is unknown.

Source material: blood T cells: a sorted CD56 or NKG2C T cell subset, CD4+ or CD8+ T cells, or bulk PBMC T cells (not recorded which). The clonotype originates from a woman aged 45-65 years in good health.

The CDR3 reads CASSLDSEETQYF. This chain uses TRBV4-1 with TRBJ2-5; the D call from TCRdb, TRBD1, cannot be confirmed without DNA. Germline V gene lookup returns CDR1 MGHRA and CDR2 YSYEKL. The CDR3 runs to 13 residues.